The 27 T cell receptor beta chains below all came from one sample that was sequenced in a study of blood T cells in healthy people across ages. Primers used in a second PCR of about 7 to 12 cycles were a sample-barcoded 5' primer and a J-beta primer mix. TCRdb re-called the 5' RACE reads through MiXCR, storing one row per CDR3 protein. The sample lists about 640,000 distinct CDR3 sequences, about 53% occurring once. Sequencing used blood. The receptors originated from a man in his sixties in good health.

This chain uses TRBV18 with TRBJ2-1; 7 positions agree with TRBD1. CDR3 size: 14 residues. Trimming took 5 bases from V and 10 from J; bases not matched to a gene: 11. Germline assignment: CDR1 KGHSH and CDR2 LQKENI. Here the CDR3 DNA reads TGTGCCAGCTCATTAGCCGGGACAGTACGGGAGCAGTTCTTC. Translating it yields CASSLAGTVREQFF.

The J gene is TRBJ2-5, the V gene TRBV27; 8 nucleotides align to TRBD2. Trimming took 5 bases from V and 5 from J; bases not matched to a gene: 10. There are 15 residues in the CDR3. The germline V gene has CDR1 MNHEY and CDR2 SMNVEV (reference sequence). Here the CDR3 DNA reads TGTGCCAGCAGTACCAACGGGGGGGCTGAGGAGACCCAGTACTTC. Translated: CASSTNGGAEETQYF.

This sequence joins TRBV4-1 and TRBJ2-3, with D perhaps matching TRBD2 (5 bases). The CDR3 runs 13 residues. The ends were cut back, 0 bases at V and 10 bases at J, with 11 bases in the middle. Looked up from germline, CDR1 is MGHRA and CDR2 is YSYEKL. Here the CDR3 reads CASSQDFIGAQYF. The CDR3 bases are TGCGCCAGCAGCCAAGATTTTATCGGGGCGCAGTATTTT.

This sequence joins TRBV4-2 and TRBJ2-3, with D possibly being TRBD2 (7 bases). V lost 0 bases and J lost 1, with 17 bases in between. The CDR3 is 18 amino acids. Germline CDR1 and CDR2: LGHNA and YNFKEQ. The CDR3 region is CASSQDRGALRGTDTQYF. The DNA for the CDR3 is TGTGCCAGCAGCCAAGACCGGGGGGCCCTACGAGGCACAGATACGCAGTATTTT.

This rearrangement joins TRBV18 to TRBJ2-7; 8 nucleotides align to TRBD1. The CDR3 runs 16 residues. Germline CDR1 is KGHSH and CDR2 is LQKENI. The V segment lost 0 bases and the J segment 2 bases; nucleotides outside the gene matches: 6. CDR3 DNA sequence: TGTGCCAGCTCACCACCTAACAGGGGGAAGACCTACGAGCAGTACTTC. Its translation: CASSPPNRGKTYEQYF.

This clonotype was picked up a small number of times. The chain uses TRBV7-9 and TRBJ1-4; no reliable D call. The CDR3 has 16 amino acids. Trimming pared 3 bases from V and 4 bases from J, leaving 15 bases between. CDR1 is SEHNR and CDR2 is FQNEAQ in the germline V gene (reference sequence). CDR3 coding DNA: TGTGCCAGCAGCTTCCCTTTTGGGGAGGGTAATGAAAAACTGTTTTTT. It codes for CASSFPFGEGNEKLFF.

This rearrangement joins TRBV20-1 to TRBJ2-6, with a tentative D call TRBD2 (6 bases). The germline V gene has CDR1 DFQATT and CDR2 SNEGSKA (reference sequence). The CDR3 is 16 amino acids. Here the CDR3 reads CAASGLPPWGANVLTF. As DNA, the CDR3 is TGCGCAGCGTCGGGACTCCCCCCTTGGGGGGCCAACGTCCTGACTTTC.

The chain carries TRBV5-1 and TRBJ2-4; tentatively, D is TRBD2 (5 bases). V gave up 4 bases and J gave up 0 bases, with 11 bases separating them. Germline V gives CDR1 SGHRS, CDR2 YFSETQ. The CDR3 extends over 15 amino acids. CDR3 nucleotides: TGCGCCAGCAGCACGGACTTGCTAGCCAAAAACATTCAGTACTTC. It specifies CASSTDLLAKNIQYF.

The rearrangement uses TRBV27 and TRBJ1-2, with D tentatively TRBD1 (5 bases). The CDR3 loop spans 13 amino acids. V lost 4 bases and J 8 bases, leaving 14 bases between the germline ends. Germline CDR1 is MNHEY and CDR2 is SMNVEV (reference sequence). The CDR3 sequence: CASSYRGSGGYTF. The CDR3 bases are TGTGCCAGCAGTTATCGGGGGTCGGGCGGCTACACCTTC.

This clonotype occurred a few times. V and J are TRBV7-8 and TRBJ2-4, with 11 bases aligning to TRBD1. Germline values: CDR1 SGHVS, CDR2 FQNEAQ. With V trimmed by 2 bases and J by 3 bases, 3 bases remained unmatched. CDR3 size: 16 residues. The CDR3 bases are TGTGCCAGCAGCTTAACGGGGACAGGGGGCAAAAACATTCAGTACTTC. Protein product: CASSLTGTGGKNIQYF.

This clonotype was detected a few times. The chain has TRBV4-2 and TRBJ1-2; 9 bases are shared with TRBD1. The CDR3 loop spans 14 amino acids. V shed 0 bases and J 6 bases; nucleotides not matched to a gene: 2. The V gene's germline CDR1 is LGHNA and CDR2 YNFKEQ. For the CDR3, the DNA is TGTGCCAGCAGCCAAGACACAGGGGGCGATGGCTACACCTTC. Encoded protein: CASSQDTGGDGYTF.

This sequence joins TRBV5-1 and TRBJ2-3, with a tentative D call TRBD1 (6 bases). This CDR3 spans 16 amino acids. The V end was cut by 3 bases, the J end by 2 bases, with 16 bases between. Germline loops: CDR1 SGHRS, CDR2 YFSETQ. CDR3 in DNA: TGCGCCAGCAGCTGGAGGTGGGGGCTAGCCACAGATACGCAGTATTTT. Protein sequence: CASSWRWGLATDTQYF.

The chain recombines TRBV6-2 or TRBV6-3 with TRBJ1-3; the D is unclear. The V and J ends lost 2 bases and 0 bases respectively, with 5 bases between them. CDR1 is MNHEY, CDR2 SVGEGT, per germline. The CDR3 spans 14 residues. The CDR3 spells CASSYGFSGNTIYF. Here the CDR3 DNA reads TGTGCCAGCAGTTACGGGTTCTCTGGAAACACCATATATTTT.

The gene calls are TRBV4-2 and TRBJ1-2, with unresolved D. V was pared by 7 bases and J by 0 bases, with 12 bases between. Germline values: CDR1 LGHNA, CDR2 YNFKEQ. The CDR3 runs to 14 residues. The chain's CDR3 is CASKIGEANYGYTF. The CDR3 coding sequence is TGTGCCAGCAAGATCGGGGAAGCTAACTATGGCTACACCTTC.

The rearrangement joins TRBV12-3 or TRBV12-4 to TRBJ1-2; possible D gene TRBD1, 5 bases. Trimming removed 6 bases at V and 10 bases at J, with 21 bases between. The CDR3 totals 14 residues. DNA of the CDR3: TGTGCCAGCAGCCAACTCGGGGTAGTCAGGGACTACACCTTC. This encodes CASSQLGVVRDYTF.

The J gene is TRBJ2-6, the V gene TRBV6-5; D remains unclear. The CDR3 extends over 12 amino acids. With 6 bases removed from V and 2 bases from J, the gap between germline ends came to 2 bases. Germline V gives CDR1 MNHEY, CDR2 SVGAGI. The CDR3 is CASRTGANVLTF. The CDR3 nucleotides are TGTGCCAGCAGGACTGGGGCCAACGTCCTGACTTTC.

The V and J genes are TRBV7-2 and TRBJ2-5; 9 bases align to TRBD2. Germline V gene sequence: CDR1 SGHTA, CDR2 FQGNSA. V shed 5 bases, J shed 2 bases, and the junction held 6 bases outside the gene matches. CDR3 length: 15 amino acids. This CDR3 reads CASSVVAGGQETQYF. CDR3 DNA sequence: TGTGCCAGCAGCGTCGTCGCGGGGGGGCAAGAGACCCAGTACTTC.

The chain recombines TRBV7-8 with TRBJ2-5, with D tentatively TRBD1 or TRBD2 (5 bases each). Germline values: CDR1 SGHVS, CDR2 FQNEAQ. The V end was cut by 6 bases, the J end by 2 bases, with 13 bases between. The CDR3 contains 14 residues. CDR3 in amino acids: CASRTAGAQETQYF. The DNA of the CDR3 is TGTGCCAGCAGGACAGCCGGGGCACAAGAGACCCAGTACTTC.

V and J are TRBV15 and TRBJ2-2; D is unresolved. The germline V gene encodes CDR1 LNHNV and CDR2 YYDKDF (reference sequence). This CDR3 region has 15 residues. The V end was cut by 3 bases, the J end by 1 base, with 9 bases between. The CDR3 is CATSSQPGNTGELFF. In DNA, the CDR3 is TGTGCCACCAGCAGTCAGCCAGGGAACACCGGGGAGCTGTTTTTT.

This clonotype was counted once. The gene calls are TRBV4-2 and TRBJ1-1; 9 bases are shared with TRBD1. The CDR3 has 15 residues. Per the germline V gene, CDR1 is LGHNA and CDR2 is YNFKEQ. The junction had 9 bases not matched to a gene; V was cut back by 4 bases and J by 6 bases. The CDR3 protein is CASSPIRQGDAEAFF. The CDR3 nucleotides are TGTGCCAGCAGCCCTATCAGACAGGGGGACGCTGAAGCTTTCTTT.

The gene calls are TRBV5-1 and TRBJ2-3; 8 bases line up with TRBD1. V shed 1 base, J shed 0 bases, and the junction held 4 bases outside the gene matches. In germline, CDR1 is SGHRS, CDR2 YFSETQ. This CDR3 spans 16 amino acids. The DNA for the CDR3 is TGCGCCAGCAGCTTGAACGACAGGGGTAGCACAGATACGCAGTATTTT. This gives the protein CASSLNDRGSTDTQYF.

V usage is TRBV23-1 and J usage is TRBJ2-5; D perhaps matches TRBD1 (5 bases). TRBV23-1 is an ORF for which the function is uncertain. V lost 8 bases, J lost 5 bases, and 15 bases lay in between. The CDR3 runs 13 residues. The CDR3: CASPRTPPETQYF. CDR3 nucleotide sequence: TGCGCCAGCCCCCGGACACCTCCGGAGACCCAGTACTTC.

This clonotype was seen only a few times. The V call is TRBV28, the J call TRBJ2-1, with 10 bases lining up with TRBD1. V lost 5 bases to trimming and J lost 8 bases; unmatched junction nucleotides: 6. Germline V gene lookup returns CDR1 MDHEN and CDR2 SYDVKM. There are 14 residues in the CDR3. CDR3 sequence reads: CASSTRDRGDEQFF. CDR3 DNA sequence: TGTGCCAGCAGTACCAGGGACAGGGGCGATGAGCAGTTCTTC.

This clonotype came up a few times. This chain uses TRBV6-4 with TRBJ2-7, with 11 bases lining up with TRBD2. CDR3 length equals 15 residues. The trim removed 4 bases at V and 4 bases at J, leaving 6 bases unmatched. Germline V CDR1 and CDR2: MRHNA, SNTAGT. CDR3 in amino acids: CASSVPPSGGYEQYF. CDR3 nucleotides: TGTGCCAGCAGTGTCCCTCCTAGCGGGGGGTACGAGCAGTACTTC.

As DNA, the CDR3 is TGTGCCAGCAGGCGAGGACAGGGATCATACAATGAGCAGTTCTTC. Translating it yields CASRRGQGSYNEQFF. This chain links TRBV5-6 with TRBJ2-1, with 8 bases matching TRBD1. Germline CDR1 is SGHDT and CDR2 is YYEEEE. V lost 5 bases and J lost 4; bases outside the gene matches: 8. The CDR3 is 15 residues long.

The chain has TRBV29-1 and TRBJ2-2; D not resolved. The CDR3 is 14 residues long. V was clipped by 4 bases and J by 3 bases, with 12 bases between them. Germline values: CDR1 SQVTM, CDR2 ANQGSEA. Written as DNA, the CDR3 is TGCAGCGTTGGGCACGGAGTTGACACCGGGGAGCTGTTTTTT. Amino acid sequence: CSVGHGVDTGELFF.

This chain joins TRBV11-2 and TRBJ2-1; 9 positions agree with TRBD2. Unmatched junction bases numbered 10, after V lost 0 bases and J lost 7 bases. Germline loops: CDR1 SGHAT, CDR2 FQNNGV. The CDR3 has 17 residues. The CDR3 bases are TGTGCCAGCAGCTTAGATCGCGGGGGGGCCTACGAAAATGAGCAGTTCTTC. This encodes CASSLDRGGAYENEQFF. The full variable domain, completed using reference TRBV11-2 and TRBJ2-1, is EAGVAQSPRYKIIEKRQSVAFWCNPISGHATLYWYQQILGQGPKLLIQFQNNGVVDDSQLPKDRFSAERLKGVDSTLKIQPAKLEDSAVYLCASSLDRGGAYENEQFFGPGTRLTVL.